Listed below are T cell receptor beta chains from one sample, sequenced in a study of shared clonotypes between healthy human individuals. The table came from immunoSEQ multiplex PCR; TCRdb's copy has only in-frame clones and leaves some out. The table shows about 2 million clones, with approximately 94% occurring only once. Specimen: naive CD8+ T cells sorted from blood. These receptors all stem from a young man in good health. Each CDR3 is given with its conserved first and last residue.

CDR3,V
CASSPLAGETYNEQFF,TRBV28
CASSQDRGDDTGELFF,TRBV4-3
CASSSRVPGDTQYF,TRBV27
CASSLDHTGELFF,TRBV11-3
CASSQSGEGAYEQYF,TRBV28
CASSQEGLGSGNTIYF,TRBV4-3
CASSELLGMNSPLHF,TRBV6-1
CAWSPLVARSYNEQFF,TRBV30
CASAITGSGNTEAFF,TRBV11-2
CASSLTRLDTEAFF,TRBV28
CASSLYRYTEAFF,TRBV28
CSVEEAGDRGRYGYTF,TRBV29-1
CASSFAVRSYEQYF,TRBV27
CASSSGTGVTEAFF,TRBV5-1
CSVTPPGTGEQYF,TRBV29-1
CASSLRSGPGELFF,TRBV27
CASSGEAGVGTDTQYF,TRBV7-2
CASSSGASKETQYF,TRBV18
CASSPRLAGGFEQFF,TRBV9
CASSFGPLFWGLFEKLFF,TRBV7-7
CASSPGTGSYEQYF,TRBV19
CASRNLGGDEAFF,TRBV27
CASSKDTRASNYGYTF,TRBV21-1
CASSPYLAGGSDEQFF,TRBV4-3
CASSVGTGGTYEQYF,TRBV7-9
CASSPREETQYF,TRBV14
CASSPGASGSLSGANVLTF,TRBV4-3
CASSQWPTGVNTEAFF,TRBV4-3
CASRNRGGVNTEAFF,TRBV7-9
CASSLAERAPETQYF,TRBV11-2
CASSFNEKLFF,TRBV2
CASSLGGRVRSYEQYF,TRBV11-2
CASSDVGVRTMNTEAFF,TRBV2
CASSLGQGDQPQHF,TRBV7-9
CAISGGDRDQETQYF,TRBV10-3
CASSQDTRETQYF,TRBV4-2
CASSYGTSNEQFF,TRBV6-5
CASSLAFREQYF,TRBV7-9
CASGVGAAGEQFF,TRBV9
CASSPGQGFSYEQYF,TRBV5-4
CASSLVTGPTSYNEQFF,TRBV5-6
CASSPTGSEAFF,TRBV7-9
CASSLGDSTYEQYF,TRBV5-1
CASSPPDRVGSEQFF,TRBV7-9
CASSLKGRNGDEQFF,TRBV7-3
CASSSGAIPYEQYF,TRBV5-1
CASSSFAGGDEQYF,TRBV5-1
CASSLGGSGDTEAFF,TRBV28
CASSLARVFGYEQYF,TRBV7-8
CASSIRGNEQFF,TRBV19
CASSYLSTDTQYF,TRBV19
CASQRTGDTGELFF,TRBV6-5
CASGQLDTDTQYF,TRBV19
CASSDPNREHYGYTF,TRBV5-4
CASRPSGRGNEQFF,TRBV27